A single sample gave rise to the 18 T cell receptor beta chains below, sequenced in a study of cytomegalovirus exposure and HLA in healthy donors. Generated by immunoSEQ multiplex PCR, the TCRdb table keeps only in-frame clones and is missing some. The sample yields 200,000 to 250,000 clones, roughly 84% seen once. Source material: PBMCs. The receptors were sampled from a woman younger than 30 in good health and CMV-seropositive.

The V and J genes are TRBV23-1 and TRBJ1-5; 8 bases are a match to TRBD1. TRBV23-1 carries the ORF label, with uncertain function. Trimming took 1 base from V and 5 from J; bases not matched to a gene: 1. The CDR3 length is 14 residues. CDR3 sequence: CASSQWDRHQPQHF. The DNA for the CDR3 is TGCGCCAGCAGTCAATGGGACAGGCATCAGCCCCAGCATTTT.

This chain uses TRBV4-1 with TRBJ2-1; the D gene is possibly TRBD1 (6 bases). Between the trimmed V and J ends, which lost 1 base and 10 bases, there was a span of 29 bases. Germline lookup yields CDR1 MGHRA and CDR2 YSYEKL. The CDR3 is 19 residues long. CDR3 region: CASSQVHGADIVGAQEQFF. The CDR3 bases are TGCGCCAGCAGCCAAGTCCACGGTGCGGACATCGTGGGGGCCCAGGAGCAGTTCTTC.

The V call is TRBV13, the J call TRBJ2-7, with D possibly TRBD2 on 6 matching bases. Per germline, CDR1 PRHDT and CDR2 FYEKMQ (reference sequence). Trimming stripped 5 bases from V and 4 bases from J, with 6 bases between. CDR3 size: 11 residues. The CDR3 bases are TGTGCCAGCAGCGGGGGGTACGAGCAGTACTTC. Residues: CASSGGYEQYF.

V and J are TRBV10-2 and TRBJ1-5; 7 bases agree with TRBD1. Germline-derived CDR1 and CDR2 are WSHSY and SAAADI. The CDR3 totals 17 residues. J lost 0 bases, V lost 0 bases, and 5 bases had no gene match. The CDR3 sequence is CASSESYQGGSNQPQHF. CDR3 coding DNA: TGCGCCAGCAGTGAGTCGTATCAGGGGGGTAGCAATCAGCCCCAGCATTTT.

A single count supports this clone. V and J are TRBV7-9 and TRBJ2-1; no reliable D call. V lost 5 bases and J lost 6, with 5 bases in between. CDR3 size: 11 residues. Germline V gene sequence: CDR1 SEHNR, CDR2 FQNEAQ (reference sequence). CDR3 sequence (DNA): TGTGCCAGCAGCCCTTTCAATGAGCAGTTCTTC. Translating it yields CASSPFNEQFF. The whole variable domain, remainder taken from reference TRBV7-9 and TRBJ2-1, is DTGVSQNPRHKITKRGQNVTFRCDPISEHNRLYWYRQTLGQGPEFLTYFQNEAQLEKSRLLSDRFSAERPKGSFSTLEIQRTEQGDSAMYLCASSPFNEQFFGPGTRLTVL.

The chain has TRBV30 and TRBJ1-1; D ambiguous. V was pared by 4 bases and J by 0 bases, with 12 bases between. This CDR3 comprises 14 residues. The germline gives CDR1 GTSNPN, CDR2 SVGIG (reference sequence). The CDR3 here is CAWKVASMNTEAFF. DNA for the CDR3: TGTGCCTGGAAGGTAGCTTCCATGAACACTGAAGCTTTCTTT.

This clone has more than one count but fewer than ten. The chain combines TRBV28 with TRBJ2-1, with TRBD2 matching over 9 bases. The germline CDR1 and CDR2 sequences are MDHEN and SYDVKM. After removal of 4 bases from V and 3 bases from J, the junction contained 13 bases not matched to a gene. The CDR3 runs to 18 residues. CDR3 coding DNA: TGTGCCAGCAGTTCCGAATCCCTTAGCGGGAGCCTCTACAATGAGCAGTTCTTC. Its translation: CASSSESLSGSLYNEQFF.

CDR3 protein: CAWSGLAGLSGANVLTF. The CDR3 nucleotides read TGTGCCTGGAGCGGACTAGCGGGTCTCTCTGGGGCCAACGTCCTGACTTTC. The chain uses TRBV30 and TRBJ2-6; 11 nucleotides match TRBD2. V was clipped by 3 bases and J by 0 bases; unmatched bases: 4. The CDR3 consists of 17 residues. The germline gives CDR1 GTSNPN, CDR2 SVGIG (reference sequence).

V gene TRBV28 combines with J gene TRBJ2-2; D not resolved. Trimming left V 11 bases short and J 4 bases short, with 11 bases between. The CDR3 contains 12 residues. Per the germline V gene, CDR1 is MDHEN and CDR2 is SYDVKM. The CDR3 sequence is CAVQSLTGELFF. The CDR3 DNA sequence: TGTGCCGTACAATCCCTCACCGGGGAGCTGTTTTTT.

The V call is TRBV5-1, the J call TRBJ1-4, with unresolved D. Germline V gives CDR1 SGHRS, CDR2 YFSETQ. V shed 2 bases and J shed 2 bases, with 16 bases lying between them. The CDR3 has 17 residues. The CDR3 DNA is TGCGCCAGCAGCTTCGGCGGCAACCTTAGGACTAATGAAAAACTGTTTTTT. Its translation: CASSFGGNLRTNEKLFF.

The V and J genes are TRBV28 and TRBJ2-1; TRBD2 agrees at 8 bases. Trimming at V came to 2 bases and at J to 2 bases, leaving 5 bases not matched to a gene. The CDR3 runs to 16 residues. Germline CDR1 MDHEN, CDR2 SYDVKM. The CDR3 sequence: CASSLTSGNTYNEQFF. In nucleotides, the CDR3 is TGTGCCAGCAGTTTAACTAGCGGTAACACCTACAATGAGCAGTTCTTC.

The CDR3 DNA follows: TGTGCCAGCAGTGGACAGACCGCGGGGCCTCGGGAGACCCAGTACTTC. This encodes CASSGQTAGPRETQYF. The chain combines TRBV25-1 with TRBJ2-5, with D possibly TRBD2 on 6 matching bases. V lost 4 bases and J 5 bases, leaving 20 bases between the germline ends. The CDR3 has 16 amino acids. Germline CDR1 and CDR2: MGHDK and SYGVNS.

This clone was counted a single time. V is TRBV19 and J is TRBJ1-2; the match to TRBD1 covers 10 bases. CDR1 LNHDA and CDR2 SQIVND come from the germline V gene (reference sequence). The CDR3 sequence is 15 residues long. The J segment lost 8 bases and the V segment lost 4 bases, leaving 10 bases of the junction unmatched. CDR3 in DNA: TGTGCCAGTAGTACGCCCGGGACAGGGGAGGTGGGCTACACCTTC. Translation: CASSTPGTGEVGYTF.

This chain uses TRBV5-1 with TRBJ2-5, with a weak D call TRBD1 (6 bases). The CDR3 sequence is 13 residues long. Per the germline V gene, CDR1 is SGHRS and CDR2 is YFSETQ. V was trimmed by 4 bases and J by 5 bases, leaving 12 bases between them. For the CDR3, the DNA is TGCGCCAGCAGCCCGACAGGTGGGGAGACCCAGTACTTC. Residues: CASSPTGGETQYF.

The chain has TRBV6-1 and TRBJ2-7, with 9 bases matching TRBD1. Germline V lookup: CDR1 MNHNS, CDR2 SASEGT. The length of the CDR3 is 16 residues. V was pared by 3 bases and J by 3 bases, with 9 bases of the junction left unmatched. Here the CDR3 DNA reads TGTGCCAGCAGTGATCCGGGACAGGGCGGCAGCTACGAGCAGTACTTC. It encodes CASSDPGQGGSYEQYF.

The V and J genes are TRBV5-6 and TRBJ1-1, with D possibly matching TRBD1 (6 bases). CDR1 is SGHDT, CDR2 YYEEEE, per germline. CDR3 length: 15 residues. Deletions cut 0 bases from V and 5 bases from J, with 14 bases between. CDR3: CASSLVPRGRTEAFF. The CDR3 DNA sequence: TGTGCCAGCAGCTTGGTTCCCAGGGGTCGGACTGAAGCTTTCTTT.

J is TRBJ1-2 and V is TRBV4-2; TRBD1 is a possible D gene (5 bases). This CDR3 comprises 14 residues. Per germline, CDR1 LGHNA and CDR2 YNFKEQ. V was cut by 4 bases and J by 2 bases, with 11 bases left in between. The CDR3 sequence is CASSPEEGNYGYTF. For the CDR3, the DNA is TGTGCCAGCAGCCCAGAGGAGGGGAACTATGGCTACACCTTC.

The chain couples TRBV7-6 to TRBJ2-1, with 8 nucleotides matching TRBD2. This CDR3 comprises 12 residues. Germline lookup yields CDR1 SGHVS and CDR2 FNYEAQ. The V segment lost 2 bases and the J segment 10 bases; nucleotides outside the gene matches: 1. In nucleotides, the CDR3 is TGTGCCAGCAGCTTACGCGGGAGGGAGCAGTTCTTC. This codes for CASSLRGREQFF.